These 20 T cell receptor beta chains came from one sample sequenced in a study of beta chain features in type 1 diabetes. Study-level points and caveats: In every one of the four CD4+ subsets, TCRB CDR3s were moderately but significantly shorter in Type 1 diabetes patients.

No antigen is known for these receptors. The authors reverse transcribed all of the isolated RNA, so sequencing captured expressed TCRB transcripts. Data came from immunoSEQ multiplex PCR; TCRdb stores just in-frame clones and leaves some out. This sample has around 260,000 clones; roughly 22% occur once, and the top ten carry less than 0.03%. Sequenced sample: naive CD4+ T cells from blood. The receptors here all came from a woman aged 40 to 49 with type 1 diabetes.

The chain joins TRBV7-9 to TRBJ1-2; 11 bases are a match to TRBD1. The CDR3 contains 16 residues. V lost 5 bases and J lost 4; bases outside the gene matches: 9. In germline, CDR1 is SEHNR, CDR2 FQNEAQ (reference sequence). The CDR3 spells CASSGQGAVRSYGYTF. CDR3 nucleotides: TGTGCCAGCAGCGGACAGGGGGCCGTTCGTAGCTATGGCTACACCTTC.

The chain links TRBV6-5 to TRBJ1-1; no firm D call. Trimming cost V 0 bases and J 0 bases, with 2 bases left between them. The CDR3 extends over 13 amino acids. CDR1 is MNHEY, CDR2 SVGAGI, per germline. CDR3 sequence (DNA): TGTGCCAGCAGTTACTCCATGAACACTGAAGCTTTCTTT. Its protein is CASSYSMNTEAFF.

This chain joins TRBV7-2 and TRBJ2-3; 7 nucleotides match TRBD2. The V segment lost 4 bases and the J segment 6 bases; nucleotides outside the gene matches: 10. This CDR3 is 15 amino acids long. Germline values: CDR1 SGHTA, CDR2 FQGNSA. The CDR3: CASSSLGGDVDTQYF. The CDR3 coding sequence is TGTGCCAGCAGCTCTTTGGGGGGGGACGTCGATACGCAGTATTTT.

The V gene is TRBV28, the J gene TRBJ2-1, with D tentatively TRBD2 (6 bases). The CDR3 has 15 amino acids. Trimming took 5 bases from V and 5 from J, leaving 16 bases between them. CDR1 and CDR2 from the germline V gene are MDHEN and SYDVKM. In nucleotides, the CDR3 is TGTGCCAGCAGTCCCGCCGGGACTGAAGACAATGAGCAGTTCTTC. It specifies CASSPAGTEDNEQFF.

This clone has more than one count but fewer than ten. The rearrangement joins TRBV9 to TRBJ2-6, with TRBD1 matching over 7 bases. The V segment lost 4 bases and the J segment 2 bases; nucleotides outside the gene matches: 3. Germline V gene lookup returns CDR1 SGDLS and CDR2 YYNGEE. The CDR3 extends over 15 amino acids. CDR3 nucleotide sequence: TGTGCCAGCAGCCGAACAGGGGCTGGGGCCAACGTCCTGACTTTC. This encodes CASSRTGAGANVLTF.

The V and J genes are TRBV7-2 and TRBJ2-1, with 7 nucleotides matching TRBD2. This CDR3 spans 15 amino acids. The junction had 6 bases not matched to a gene; V was cut back by 7 bases and J by 0 bases. From germline, CDR1 is SGHTA and CDR2 FQGNSA. The CDR3 sequence is CASIPRTSSYNEQFF. The CDR3 DNA follows: TGTGCCAGCATTCCACGGACTAGCTCCTACAATGAGCAGTTCTTC.

This clone was seen only a few times. The chain carries TRBV5-1 and TRBJ2-3, with 7 nucleotides matching TRBD2. This CDR3 comprises 14 residues. Trimming cost V 5 bases and J 2 bases; bases outside gene matches: 5. CDR1 is SGHRS and CDR2 is YFSETQ in the germline V gene. In DNA form, the CDR3 reads TGCGCCAGCAGGCTCACTAGCGTCACAGATACGCAGTATTTT. Translated: CASRLTSVTDTQYF.

The chain recombines TRBV14 with TRBJ2-3; 7 nucleotides line up with TRBD2. This CDR3 region has 16 residues. Trimming took 1 base from V and 4 from J; bases not matched to a gene: 8. In germline, CDR1 is SGHDN, CDR2 FVKESK. CDR3 protein: CASSQVGGRRADTQYF. The CDR3 coding sequence is TGTGCCAGCAGCCAAGTGGGCGGGAGAAGGGCAGATACGCAGTATTTT.

This clone was counted only a few times. The rearrangement links TRBV29-1 to TRBJ2-5; TRBD2 is a possible D gene (5 bases). The V end lost 6 bases, the J end lost 0 bases, and 8 bases lay between the germline ends. The V gene's germline CDR1 is SQVTM and CDR2 ANQGSEA. CDR3 length: 12 residues. As DNA, the CDR3 is TGCAGCGTGGTGGAGGACCAAGAGACCCAGTACTTC. Translation: CSVVEDQETQYF.

There are a few counts of this clone. The rearrangement uses TRBV5-6 and TRBJ2-7, with 9 nucleotides matching TRBD1. The CDR3 has 14 residues. Germline loops: CDR1 SGHDT, CDR2 YYEEEE. Trimming took 4 bases from V and 6 from J; bases not matched to a gene: 8. This CDR3 is CASSTGQGHAEQYF. As DNA, the CDR3 is TGTGCCAGCAGCACCGGACAGGGGCACGCCGAGCAGTACTTC.

This clone was counted once. The J gene is TRBJ1-1, the V gene TRBV5-1, with 12 positions matching TRBD1. Per germline, CDR1 SGHRS and CDR2 YFSETQ. The CDR3 has 15 amino acids. Unmatched junction bases numbered 6, after V lost 4 bases and J lost 5 bases. CDR3 nucleotide sequence: TGCGCCAGCAGCACGGGACAGGGGGCGCGGACTGAAGCTTTCTTT. Protein: CASSTGQGARTEAFF.

The chain is built from TRBV28 and TRBJ2-1; 7 bases match TRBD2. The V gene end was trimmed by 4 bases and the J gene end by 0 bases; junction bases not matched to a gene: 6. The CDR3 runs 16 residues. The germline V gene has CDR1 MDHEN and CDR2 SYDVKM. CDR3 region: CASSWGGLSSYNEQFF. CDR3 in DNA: TGTGCCAGCAGTTGGGGGGGACTTAGCTCCTACAATGAGCAGTTCTTC.

This clone was detected a few times. The rearrangement uses TRBV5-1 and TRBJ2-1; D not resolved. CDR3 length equals 13 residues. Trimming took off 0 bases at V and 5 bases at J, with 6 bases between the two ends. Germline V gene sequence: CDR1 SGHRS, CDR2 YFSETQ. In DNA, the CDR3 is TGCGCCAGCAGCTTGGGCGGCCACAATGAGCAGTTCTTC. Its protein is CASSLGGHNEQFF. Variable domain in full (rest from reference TRBV5-1 and TRBJ2-1): KAGVTQTPRYLIKTRGQQVTLSCSPISGHRSVSWYQQTPGQGLQFLFEYFSETQRNKGNFPGRFSGRQFSNSRSEMNVSTLELGDSALYLCASSLGGHNEQFFGPGTRLTVL.

The chain recombines TRBV5-1 with TRBJ2-1; a weak D match, TRBD2 (5 bases). Germline assignment: CDR1 SGHRS and CDR2 YFSETQ. With 0 bases removed from V and 10 bases from J, the gap between germline ends came to 8 bases. The CDR3 totals 12 residues. CDR3 protein: CASSLERGEQFF. The CDR3 DNA follows: TGCGCCAGCAGCTTGGAAAGAGGGGAGCAGTTCTTC.

J is TRBJ1-1 and V is TRBV14; D is uncertain. The germline V and J ends were trimmed by 0 bases and 9 bases, with 8 bases remaining between them. Germline V gene sequence: CDR1 SGHDN, CDR2 FVKESK. The length of the CDR3 is 12 residues. In nucleotides, the CDR3 is TGTGCCAGCAGCCAAGATTACATCCAAGCTTTCTTT. It is translated as CASSQDYIQAFF. Looking up the rest from reference TRBV14 and TRBJ1-1 gives the full variable domain: EAGVTQFPSHSVIEKGQTVTLRCDPISGHDNLYWYRRVMGKEIKFLLHFVKESKQDESGMPNNRFLAERTGGTYSTLKVQPAELEDSGVYFCASSQDYIQAFFGQGTRLTVV.

The J gene is TRBJ2-6, the V gene TRBV5-1, with unresolved D. Germline lookup yields CDR1 SGHRS and CDR2 YFSETQ. The CDR3 spans 13 residues. Between the trimmed V and J ends, which lost 7 bases and 6 bases, there was a span of 11 bases. CDR3 residues: CASRGDAANVLTF. CDR3 nucleotides: TGCGCCAGCCGAGGAGATGCGGCCAACGTCCTGACTTTC. The full variable domain, rest sourced from reference TRBV5-1 and TRBJ2-6, is KAGVTQTPRYLIKTRGQQVTLSCSPISGHRSVSWYQQTPGQGLQFLFEYFSETQRNKGNFPGRFSGRQFSNSRSEMNVSTLELGDSALYLCASRGDAANVLTFGAGSRLTVL.

The chain is built from TRBV11-2 and TRBJ1-1; D is perhaps TRBD1 (6 bases). Germline V gives CDR1 SGHAT, CDR2 FQNNGV. V shed 3 bases and J shed 4 bases, with 18 bases lying between them. The CDR3 runs to 16 residues. CDR3 protein: CASSFLFGGAGTEAFF. The CDR3 DNA reads as TGTGCCAGCAGCTTCCTCTTTGGGGGCGCCGGCACTGAAGCTTTCTTT. Based on the CDR3 plus reference TRBV11-2 and TRBJ1-1, the full variable domain is EAGVAQSPRYKIIEKRQSVAFWCNPISGHATLYWYQQILGQGPKLLIQFQNNGVVDDSQLPKDRFSAERLKGVDSTLKIQPAKLEDSAVYLCASSFLFGGAGTEAFFGQGTRLTVV.

This clone was picked up a small number of times. V usage is TRBV7-3 and J usage is TRBJ2-4; TRBD2 might be the D (6 bases). The CDR3 has 13 amino acids. Trimming left V 1 base short and J 8 bases short, with 9 bases between. Germline V gene lookup returns CDR1 SGHTA and CDR2 FQGTGA. This CDR3 is CASSLSPGDIQYF. CDR3 DNA: TGTGCCAGCAGCTTAAGCCCGGGGGACATTCAGTACTTC.

The rearrangement joins TRBV19 to TRBJ2-3; tentative D call: TRBD1 (6 bases). Trimming removed 5 bases at V and 3 bases at J, with 9 bases between. The CDR3 loop spans 13 amino acids. Germline loops: CDR1 LNHDA, CDR2 SQIVND (reference sequence). The CDR3 sequence: CASSATGTDTQYF. CDR3 in DNA: TGTGCCAGTAGTGCCACAGGGACAGATACGCAGTATTTT. The variable domain in full, with the rest retrieved from reference TRBV19 and TRBJ2-3, is DGGITQSPKYLFRKEGQNVTLSCEQNLNHDAMYWYRQDPGQGLRLIYYSQIVNDFQKGDIAEGYSVSREKKESFPLTVTSAQKNPTAFYLCASSATGTDTQYFGPGTRLTVL.

This clone appeared a few times. The chain combines TRBV5-1 with TRBJ2-1, with 8 bases lining up with TRBD1. After removal of 0 bases from V and 10 bases from J, the junction contained 9 bases not matched to a gene. The CDR3 spans 15 residues. Germline V lookup: CDR1 SGHRS, CDR2 YFSETQ. CDR3 residues: CASSLVGTGREEQFF. The DNA for the CDR3 is TGCGCCAGCAGCTTGGTAGGGACAGGAAGGGAGGAGCAGTTCTTC.